A single sample is the source of the 2 T cell receptor beta chains below, sequenced in a study of blood T cell repertoires in COVID-19. Produced via immunoSEQ multiplex PCR; TCRdb's table is partial and in-frame only. Seen here are 40,000 to 50,000 clones, around nine tenths observed once, and the top ten hold approximately 5%. The sequencing sample was made of peripheral blood. The receptor set was obtained from an older man with acute or convalescent COVID-19.

This clone was detected only a few times. J is TRBJ1-3 and V is TRBV7-8; D unresolved. The CDR3 spans 13 residues. V was shortened by 5 bases and J by 4 bases, with 9 bases between the two germline ends. Germline CDR1 is SGHVS and CDR2 is FQNEAQ. CDR3 coding DNA: TGTGCCAGCAGCCCTTACACGGGAAACACCATATATTTT. It yields the protein CASSPYTGNTIYF.

The rearrangement links TRBV10-3 to TRBJ2-1; TRBD1 matches 7 bases. CDR3 length equals 17 residues. Trimming cost V 3 bases and J 1 base; bases outside gene matches: 9. In germline, CDR1 is ENHRY, CDR2 SYGVKD. The CDR3 region has the DNA TGTGCCATCAGTGATCCGGACGGACAGGTTTCCTACAATGAGCAGTTCTTC. Its protein is CAISDPDGQVSYNEQFF.